Below, one T cell receptor beta chain is given with its context. Its antigen remains unknown. This sample was taken from a study of vaccination effects on CD4 cells after COVID-19. On the study more broadly: Of the BNT162b2 and mRNA-1273 vaccines, participants received two doses of one or the other.

Study observations and caveats: Convalescent patients in the study were few, and early post-infection timepoints were absent.

Only in-frame clones appear in the TCRdb table, and some are missing; sequencing was by immunoSEQ multiplex PCR. The top ten clones hold around 3% of a sample with tens of thousands of clones, approximately 76% of them seen once. The CDR3 totals 14 residues. Germline lookup yields CDR1 LGHDT and CDR2 YNNKEL (reference sequence). The V gene lost 4 bases and the J gene lost 5 bases, with 14 bases spanning the gap. Pools of viral peptides were used by the ViraFEST assay to expand antigen-specific CD4+ T cells ahead of sequencing. Following 10 days of culture, CD4+ T cells were isolated. The vaccine recipients had no prior SARS-CoV-2 infection, with negative nucleocapsid antibodies.

This TCR came from a human donor who received a COVID-19 vaccine. The V and J genes are TRBV3-1 (or the pseudogene TRBV3-2) and TRBJ2-5, with D unresolved. The sequenced sample was CD4+ T cells from PBMCs cultured with HCoV-NL63 spike peptides, obtained before COVID-19 vaccination. The CDR3 DNA reads TGTGCCAGCAGCCCCTCAGGATCGCCGGAGACCCAGTACTTC. Residues: CASSPSGSPETQYF.